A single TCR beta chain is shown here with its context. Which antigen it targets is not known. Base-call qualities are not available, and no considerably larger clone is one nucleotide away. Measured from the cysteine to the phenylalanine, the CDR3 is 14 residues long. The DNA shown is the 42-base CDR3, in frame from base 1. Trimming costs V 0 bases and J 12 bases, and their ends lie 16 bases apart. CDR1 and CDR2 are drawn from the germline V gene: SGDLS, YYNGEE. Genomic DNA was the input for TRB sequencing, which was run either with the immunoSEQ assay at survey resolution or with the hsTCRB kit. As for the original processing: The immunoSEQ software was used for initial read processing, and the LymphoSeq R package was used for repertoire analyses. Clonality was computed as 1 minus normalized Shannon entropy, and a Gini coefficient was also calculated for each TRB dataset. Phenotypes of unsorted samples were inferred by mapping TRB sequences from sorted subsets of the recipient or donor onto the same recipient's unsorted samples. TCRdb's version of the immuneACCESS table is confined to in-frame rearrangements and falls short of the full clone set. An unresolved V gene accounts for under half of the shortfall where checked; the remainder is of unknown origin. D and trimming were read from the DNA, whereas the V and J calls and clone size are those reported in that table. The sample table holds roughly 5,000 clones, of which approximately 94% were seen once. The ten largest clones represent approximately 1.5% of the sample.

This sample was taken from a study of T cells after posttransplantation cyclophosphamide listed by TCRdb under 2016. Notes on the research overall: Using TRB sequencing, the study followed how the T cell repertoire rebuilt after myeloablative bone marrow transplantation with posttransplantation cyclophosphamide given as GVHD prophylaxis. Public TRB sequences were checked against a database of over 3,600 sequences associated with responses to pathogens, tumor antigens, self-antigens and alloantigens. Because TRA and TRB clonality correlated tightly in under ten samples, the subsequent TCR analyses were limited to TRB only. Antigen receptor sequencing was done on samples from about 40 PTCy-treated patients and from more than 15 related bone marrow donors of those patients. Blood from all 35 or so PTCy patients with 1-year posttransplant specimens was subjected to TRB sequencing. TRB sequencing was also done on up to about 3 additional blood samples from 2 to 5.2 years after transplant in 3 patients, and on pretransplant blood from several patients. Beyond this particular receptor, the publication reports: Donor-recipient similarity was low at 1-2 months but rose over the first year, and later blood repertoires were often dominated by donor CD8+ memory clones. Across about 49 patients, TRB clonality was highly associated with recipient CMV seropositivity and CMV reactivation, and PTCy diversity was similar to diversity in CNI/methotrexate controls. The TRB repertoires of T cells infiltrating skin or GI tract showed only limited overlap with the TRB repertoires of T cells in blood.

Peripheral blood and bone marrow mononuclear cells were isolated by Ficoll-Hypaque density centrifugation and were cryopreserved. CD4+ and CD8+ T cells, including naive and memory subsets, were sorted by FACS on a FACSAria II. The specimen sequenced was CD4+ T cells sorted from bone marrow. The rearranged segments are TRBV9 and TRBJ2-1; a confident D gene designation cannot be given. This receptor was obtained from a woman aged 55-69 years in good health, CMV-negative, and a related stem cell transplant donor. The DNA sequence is TGTGCCAGCAGCGTAGAGGCGGAACTCCTCGGGCAGTTCTTC. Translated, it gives CASSVEAELLGQFF. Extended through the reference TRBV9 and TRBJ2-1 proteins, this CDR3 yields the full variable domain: DSGVTQTPKHLITATGQRVTLRCSPRSGDLSVYWYQQSLDQGLQFLIQYYNGEERAKGNILERFSAQQFPDLHSELNLSSLELGDSALYFCASSVEAELLGQFFGPGTRLTVL.